These 17 T cell receptor beta chains came from one sample sequenced in a study of blood T cell repertoires in COVID-19. Measured with immunoSEQ multiplex PCR; TCRdb has only the in-frame clones, and not every one. This sample yields roughly 60,000 clones, of which almost 90% are seen a single time; around 8% belongs to the top ten. Sequencing used peripheral blood. The receptors derive from a man between 60 and 75 years old with active COVID-19.

CDR3 sequence: CASSTPGSYNEQFF. In DNA, the CDR3 is TGTGCCAGCAGCACACCAGGATCCTACAATGAGCAGTTCTTC. The rearrangement links TRBV11-3 to TRBJ2-1; no reliable D call. V was clipped by 5 bases and J by 1 base, with 9 bases between them. Germline-derived CDR1 and CDR2 are SGHNT and YENEEA. The CDR3 spans 14 residues.

The chain uses TRBV2 and TRBJ2-7, with TRBD2 matching over 8 bases. This CDR3 is built from 15 residues. V lost 6 bases to trimming and J lost 0 bases; unmatched junction nucleotides: 7. The germline gives CDR1 SNHLY, CDR2 FYNNEI. The CDR3 loop is CASRRGGTSSYEQYF. CDR3 DNA: TGTGCCAGCAGGAGGGGCGGGACTAGCTCCTACGAGCAGTACTTC. The full variable domain, in which reference TRBV2 and TRBJ2-7 provide the parts outside the CDR3, is EPEVTQTPSHQVTQMGQEVILRCVPISNHLYFYWYRQILGQKVEFLVSFYNNEISEKSEIFDDQFSVERPDGSNFTLKIRSTKLEDSAMYFCASRRGGTSSYEQYFGPGTRLTVT.

The chain combines TRBV14 with TRBJ2-1; 8 bases match TRBD2. Per germline, CDR1 SGHDN and CDR2 FVKESK. The V gene end was trimmed by 4 bases and the J gene end by 7 bases; junction bases not matched to a gene: 21. This CDR3 has 19 residues. CDR3 DNA sequence: TGTGCCAGCAGCCTGTTGGTAAGGATGAGCGGGAGTGGGGTGAATGAGCAGTTCTTC. Translation: CASSLLVRMSGSGVNEQFF.

The chain links TRBV3-1 (or the pseudogene TRBV3-2) to TRBJ2-7; D might be TRBD2 (5 bases). The CDR3 consists of 14 residues. Trimming took off 3 bases at V and 0 bases at J, with 9 bases between the two ends. Germline CDR1 reads LGHDT; CDR2 reads YNNKEL (reference sequence). The CDR3 loop is CASSQSDYSYEQYF. The CDR3 DNA is TGTGCCAGCAGCCAGTCCGACTACTCCTACGAGCAGTACTTC.

This clone occurred once. The chain couples TRBV11-2 to TRBJ2-5; no definite D call. Trimming cost V 1 base and J 4 bases, with 10 bases left between them. This CDR3 has 14 amino acids. The germline V gene encodes CDR1 SGHAT and CDR2 FQNNGV. CDR3 DNA sequence: TGTGCCAGCAGCTTAGGGCAGTCTAGAGAGACCCAGTACTTC. Translating it yields CASSLGQSRETQYF.

This chain joins TRBV9 and TRBJ2-3, with 12 nucleotides matching TRBD1. Germline loops: CDR1 SGDLS, CDR2 YYNGEE. The CDR3 length is 17 residues. With V trimmed by 3 bases and J by 2 bases, 7 bases remained unmatched. The CDR3 coding sequence is TGTGCCAGCAGCGCGGGACAGGGGGCCTACTTCACAGATACGCAGTATTTT. Translated: CASSAGQGAYFTDTQYF.

V and J are TRBV30 and TRBJ1-2; weak D call: TRBD1 (5 bases). Germline-derived CDR1 and CDR2 are GTSNPN and SVGIG (reference sequence). Deletions cut 3 bases from V and 4 bases from J, with 18 bases between. CDR3 size: 15 residues. This CDR3 is CAWSPLDSRTYGYTF. CDR3 in DNA: TGTGCCTGGAGCCCCTTAGACAGTCGGACCTATGGCTACACCTTC.

The J gene is TRBJ2-7, the V gene TRBV5-1, with D unclear. The CDR3 runs 11 residues. V lost 0 bases and J lost 5, with 3 bases in between. Germline V lookup: CDR1 SGHRS, CDR2 YFSETQ. The chain's CDR3 is CASSLADEQYF. The DNA of the CDR3 is TGCGCCAGCAGCTTGGCCGACGAGCAGTACTTC.

The J gene is TRBJ1-5, the V gene TRBV7-2; D remains ambiguous. CDR1 is SGHTA and CDR2 is FQGNSA in the germline V gene. V was pared by 7 bases and J by 2 bases, with 15 bases between. The CDR3 totals 15 residues. CDR3 DNA sequence: TGTGCCAGCACCCCTGGGGAGAGCCGCAATCAGCCCCAGCATTTT. Protein product: CASTPGESRNQPQHF.

V gene TRBV18 combines with J gene TRBJ2-2, with D possibly being TRBD1 (5 bases). Germline V lookup: CDR1 KGHSH, CDR2 LQKENI. This CDR3 is 16 amino acids long. Trimming pared 0 bases from V and 1 base from J, leaving 9 bases between. CDR3 sequence reads: CASSPPRRVNTGELFF. CDR3 coding DNA: TGTGCCAGCTCACCACCGCGCAGGGTGAACACCGGGGAGCTGTTTTTT.

This clone occurred once. The V call is TRBV6-4, the J call TRBJ2-3; 16 nucleotides align to TRBD2. The J segment lost 2 bases and the V segment lost 4 bases, leaving 6 bases of the junction unmatched. Germline CDR1 and CDR2: MRHNA and SNTAGT. There are 18 residues in the CDR3. The CDR3 sequence: CASSATGLAGGATDTQYF. For the CDR3, the DNA is TGTGCCAGCAGTGCGACGGGACTAGCGGGAGGGGCCACAGATACGCAGTATTTT.

The chain employs TRBV2 and TRBJ1-1; TRBD1 might be the D (6 bases). This CDR3 contains 13 residues. Trimming stripped 3 bases from V and 4 bases from J, with 9 bases between. Germline V gene lookup returns CDR1 SNHLY and CDR2 FYNNEI. The CDR3 sequence is CASSDGTTTEAFF. DNA for the CDR3: TGTGCCAGCAGTGACGGGACAACCACTGAAGCTTTCTTT.

V usage is TRBV19 and J usage is TRBJ1-6, with 9 bases that match TRBD1. CDR3 length: 16 residues. The V and J ends lost 3 bases and 6 bases, in that order; junction bases with no gene match: 6. Germline V gene data show CDR1 as LNHDA and CDR2 as SQIVND (reference sequence). Here the CDR3 reads CASSIRTGALNSPLHF. For the CDR3, the DNA is TGTGCCAGTAGTATTCGGACAGGGGCCCTTAATTCACCCCTCCACTTT.

This chain uses TRBV7-6 with TRBJ2-1; TRBD2 aligns across 16 bases. Germline loops: CDR1 SGHVS, CDR2 FNYEAQ. The CDR3 loop spans 17 amino acids. Trimming at V came to 1 base and at J to 4 bases, leaving 1 base not matched to a gene. The CDR3 region is CASSLVGLAGGYNEQFF. Here the CDR3 DNA reads TGTGCCAGCAGCTTAGTGGGACTAGCGGGAGGGTACAATGAGCAGTTCTTC.

V usage is TRBV7-3 and J usage is TRBJ1-2; tentative D call: TRBD1 (5 bases). Germline CDR1 is SGHTA and CDR2 is FQGTGA. V lost 3 bases and J lost 6, with 11 bases in between. The CDR3 loop spans 13 amino acids. CDR3 region: CASSFDREDGYTF. CDR3 sequence (DNA): TGTGCCAGCAGCTTCGACAGAGAAGATGGCTACACCTTC.

This rearrangement joins TRBV3-1 (or the pseudogene TRBV3-2) to TRBJ2-7; D not certain. The CDR3 loop spans 11 amino acids. The V gene lost 4 bases and the J gene lost 3 bases, with 4 bases spanning the gap. The germline V gene has CDR1 LGHDT and CDR2 YNNKEL (reference sequence). DNA for the CDR3: TGTGCCAGCAGCCTAAACTACGAGCAGTACTTC. Protein sequence: CASSLNYEQYF.

The J gene is TRBJ2-5, the V gene TRBV25-1; the match to TRBD1 covers 8 bases. The junction had 6 bases not matched to a gene; V was cut back by 4 bases and J by 5 bases. Germline assignment: CDR1 MGHDK and CDR2 SYGVNS. The CDR3 totals 14 residues. CDR3: CASSGVRGRETQYF. In nucleotides, the CDR3 is TGTGCCAGCAGTGGGGTCAGGGGGCGTGAGACCCAGTACTTC.